The clone carrying this TCR beta chain is medium-sized by share. Its antigen is as yet unknown. This sample was included in a study of T cells in tumors after PD-1 blockade. Study overall: No patient had prior checkpoint blockade, systemic immunosuppression, or radiotherapy within 4 weeks. During anti-PD-1 treatment, some patients continued daily vismodegib 150 mg. Points from the study as a whole: Blood contained roughly two fifths of the tumor's TCR clonotypes. Expanded exhausted CD8+ clones after therapy were mostly novel clonotypes.

Sequencing was performed with immunoSEQ multiplex PCR; in TCRdb, only in-frame clones are kept and a portion is missing. The repertoire holds 12,000 or so clones, with under 80% as singletons. Specimen: tumor tissue, collected before anti-PD-1 treatment. This TCR was sampled from a human donor with basal cell carcinoma.

This chain's CDR3 is CASSHRTRGPYEQYF. The CDR3 nucleotides read TGTGCCAGCAGCCATAGGACAAGGGGCCCCTACGAGCAGTACTTC. The chain links TRBV7-8 to TRBJ2-7; a possible D gene is TRBD1 (5 bases). Germline V gene data show CDR1 as SGHVS and CDR2 as FQNEAQ. V lost 5 bases, J lost 2 bases, and 16 bases lay in between. This CDR3 region has 15 residues.